Reported below is one T cell receptor beta chain. Its antigen is not known. A read error may account for a junction end that differs from germline. This entry is derived from a study of tumor and adjacent non-tumor tissue in lung cancer. As for the study in general: About 4.17 million productive TCRbeta reads were obtained per sample on average. Findings and caveats of the study: Compared with tumor, normal lung showed significantly lower TCR diversity. Normal lung showed higher cumulative top 100 clone frequency than tumor. Patients with more diverse tumor TCRs had worse survival.

The library came from three nested PCR rounds adapted from ARM-PCR protocols. TCRdb itself ran the multiplex PCR reads through MiXCR, one entry per CDR3 protein. The sample has around 70,000 distinct CDR3 sequences; roughly 56% are singletons. The template was RNA from unsorted bulk tissue. CDR1 SGHKS and CDR2 YYEKEE come from the germline V gene (reference sequence). CDR3 length equals 16 residues. The TCR was taken from a man in his fifties with non-small cell lung cancer. The chain joins TRBV5-5 to TRBJ1-1; D possibly corresponds to TRBD1 (6 bases). The specimen was lung tumor tissue. In DNA form, the CDR3 reads TGTGCCAGCAGCCCCAGGGGCAGGGATTTCGGCATTGAATCTTTCTTT. Protein: CASSPRGRDFGIESFF.